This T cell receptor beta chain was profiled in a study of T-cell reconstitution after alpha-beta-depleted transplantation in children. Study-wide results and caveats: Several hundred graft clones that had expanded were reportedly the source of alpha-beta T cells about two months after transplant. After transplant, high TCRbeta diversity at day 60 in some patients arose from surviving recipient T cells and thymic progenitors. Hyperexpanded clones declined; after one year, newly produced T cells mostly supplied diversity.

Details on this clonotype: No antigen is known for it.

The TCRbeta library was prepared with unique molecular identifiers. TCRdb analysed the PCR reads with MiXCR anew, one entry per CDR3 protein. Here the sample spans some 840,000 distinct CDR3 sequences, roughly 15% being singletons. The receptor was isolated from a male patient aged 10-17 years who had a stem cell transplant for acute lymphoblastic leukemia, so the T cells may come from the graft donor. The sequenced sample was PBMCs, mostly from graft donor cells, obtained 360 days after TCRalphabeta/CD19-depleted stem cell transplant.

As DNA, the CDR3 is TGCGCCAGCAGCGCGGGGACGGAGGTAGCTTTCTTT. It encodes CASSAGTEVAFF. The V gene is TRBV5-1, the J gene TRBJ1-1, with D possibly matching TRBD1 (5 bases). The germline V gene encodes CDR1 SGHRS and CDR2 YFSETQ. CDR3 size: 12 residues. Trimming shortened V by 4 bases and J by 10 bases, and 14 bases separated the two germline ends.